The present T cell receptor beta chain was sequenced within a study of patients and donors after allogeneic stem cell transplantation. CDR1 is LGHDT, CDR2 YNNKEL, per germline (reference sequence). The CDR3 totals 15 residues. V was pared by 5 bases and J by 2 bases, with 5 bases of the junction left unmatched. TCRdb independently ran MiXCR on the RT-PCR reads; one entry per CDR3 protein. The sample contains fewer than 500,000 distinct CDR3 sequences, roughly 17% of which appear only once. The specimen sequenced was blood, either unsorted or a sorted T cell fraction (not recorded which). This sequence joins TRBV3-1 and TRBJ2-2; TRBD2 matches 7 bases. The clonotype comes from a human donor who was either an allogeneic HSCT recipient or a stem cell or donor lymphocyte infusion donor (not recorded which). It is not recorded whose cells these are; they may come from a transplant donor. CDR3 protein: CASSSSGANTGELFF. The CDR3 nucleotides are TGTGCCAGCAGCTCCAGCGGGGCCAACACCGGGGAGCTGTTTTTT.